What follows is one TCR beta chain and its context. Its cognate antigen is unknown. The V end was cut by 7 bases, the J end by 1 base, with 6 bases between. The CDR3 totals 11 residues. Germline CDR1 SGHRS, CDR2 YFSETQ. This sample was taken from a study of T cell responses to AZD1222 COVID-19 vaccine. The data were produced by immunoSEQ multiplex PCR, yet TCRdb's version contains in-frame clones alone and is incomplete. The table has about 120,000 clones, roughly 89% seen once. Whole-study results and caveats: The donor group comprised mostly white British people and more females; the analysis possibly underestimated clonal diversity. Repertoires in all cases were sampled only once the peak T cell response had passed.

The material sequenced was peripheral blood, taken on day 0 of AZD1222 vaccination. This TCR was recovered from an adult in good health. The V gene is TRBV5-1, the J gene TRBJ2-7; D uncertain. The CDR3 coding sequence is TGCGCCAGCGGCAGTTCCTACGAGCAGTACTTC. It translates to CASGSSYEQYF.